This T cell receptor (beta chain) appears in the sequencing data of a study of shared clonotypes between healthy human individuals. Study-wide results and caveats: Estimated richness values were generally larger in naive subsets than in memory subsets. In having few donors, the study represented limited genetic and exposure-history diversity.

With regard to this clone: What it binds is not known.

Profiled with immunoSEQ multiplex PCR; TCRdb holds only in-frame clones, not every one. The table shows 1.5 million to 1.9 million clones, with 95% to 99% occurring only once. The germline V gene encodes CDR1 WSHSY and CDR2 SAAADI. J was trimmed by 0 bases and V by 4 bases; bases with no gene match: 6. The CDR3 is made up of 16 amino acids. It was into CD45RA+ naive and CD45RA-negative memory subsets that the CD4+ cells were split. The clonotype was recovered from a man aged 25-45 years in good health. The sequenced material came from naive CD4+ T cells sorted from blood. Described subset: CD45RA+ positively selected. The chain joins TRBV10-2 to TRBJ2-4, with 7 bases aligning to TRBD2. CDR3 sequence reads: CASSGSGGLAKNIQYF. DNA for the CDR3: TGCGCCAGCAGTGGATCGGGAGGTCTAGCCAAAAACATTCAGTACTTC.